What follows are 21 T cell receptor beta chains derived from one specimen sequenced in a study of T cell responses to AZD1222 COVID-19 vaccine. The protocol was immunoSEQ multiplex PCR, while the TCRdb copy is restricted to in-frame clones and leaves out a portion. This table has approximately 150,000 clones, roughly nine tenths appearing once. The sequencing here drew on peripheral blood, taken 28 days after the second AZD1222 dose. The receptors were sampled from an adult who received the AZD1222 COVID-19 vaccine.

The V call is TRBV28, the J call TRBJ1-2, with TRBD1 as a possible D gene (6 bases). Germline V gene sequence: CDR1 MDHEN, CDR2 SYDVKM. The CDR3 totals 14 residues. Trimming shortened V by 5 bases and J by 6 bases, and 16 bases separated the two germline ends. The CDR3 nucleotides read TGTGCCAGCAGTGCCCACGGGGGGCGGGATGGCTACACCTTC. Translating gives CASSAHGGRDGYTF.

The rearrangement links TRBV6-5 to TRBJ2-3, with 9 bases lining up with TRBD2. Germline CDR1 MNHEY, CDR2 SVGAGI. The CDR3 totals 15 residues. The junction had 11 bases not matched to a gene; V was cut back by 6 bases and J by 7 bases. The CDR3 DNA sequence: TGTGCCAGCAGGGCCCCTGCGGGAGGGCGGTATACGCAGTATTTT. It yields the protein CASRAPAGGRYTQYF.

This sequence joins TRBV2 and TRBJ1-4, with D tentatively TRBD1 (5 bases). Germline-derived CDR1 and CDR2 are SNHLY and FYNNEI. The CDR3 runs 14 residues. Trimming shortened V by 4 bases and J by 6 bases, and 12 bases separated the two germline ends. The CDR3, as DNA: TGTGCCAGCAGTGGCCCCGACAGAGATGAAAAACTGTTTTTT. This codes for CASSGPDRDEKLFF.

To note about this clone: This CDR3 is also generated by other DNA sequences in the sample. This rearrangement joins TRBV15 to TRBJ2-7; TRBD1 matches 8 bases. The CDR3 is 13 amino acids. Losses at the gene ends were 0 bases for V and 6 bases for J; bases not matched to a gene: 1. Germline V gene lookup returns CDR1 LNHNV and CDR2 YYDKDF (reference sequence). In DNA, the CDR3 is TGTGCCACCAGCAGAGACAGGGGGCGCGAGCAGTACTTC. Protein product: CATSRDRGREQYF.

The CDR3 spells CASSKNHRDPYEQYF. The CDR3 coding sequence is TGTGCCAGCAGCAAGAACCATCGGGACCCCTACGAGCAGTACTTC. The chain carries TRBV21-1 and TRBJ2-7. TRBV21-1 represents a pseudogene. The CDR3 is made up of 15 amino acids.

The genes are TRBV9 and TRBJ1-5; possible D gene TRBD1, 5 bases. In germline, CDR1 is SGDLS, CDR2 YYNGEE. V lost 2 bases and J lost 2, with 17 bases in between. This CDR3 region has 17 residues. The CDR3 sequence is CASSVGEGSGGNQPQHF. CDR3 in DNA: TGTGCCAGCAGCGTTGGGGAGGGGAGTGGGGGCAATCAGCCCCAGCATTTT.

The chain couples TRBV2 to TRBJ2-1; D tentatively fits TRBD1 or TRBD2 (5 bases each). CDR3 length: 15 residues. Germline CDR1 SNHLY, CDR2 FYNNEI. The V end lost 4 bases, the J end lost 4 bases, and 14 bases lay between the germline ends. The CDR3 reads CASSVGTARYNEQFF. CDR3 bases: TGTGCCAGCAGTGTTGGGACCGCGAGATACAATGAGCAGTTCTTC.

The chain carries TRBV7-9 and TRBJ2-2, with D perhaps given as TRBD1 or TRBD2 (5 bases each). The CDR3 is made up of 15 amino acids. From germline, CDR1 is SEHNR and CDR2 FQNEAQ (reference sequence). The ends were cut back, 0 bases at V and 3 bases at J, with 8 bases in the middle. The CDR3 loop reads CASSLAQGDTGELFF. The CDR3 nucleotides read TGTGCCAGCAGCTTAGCCCAGGGAGACACCGGGGAGCTGTTTTTT.

The gene calls are TRBV28 and TRBJ1-4, with 8 bases matching TRBD1. Germline trimming cut 5 bases from V and 0 bases from J; bases unmatched to any gene: 2. Germline CDR1 and CDR2: MDHEN and SYDVKM. CDR3 length equals 15 residues. The CDR3 sequence: CASSKQGATNEKLFF. CDR3 nucleotide sequence: TGTGCCAGCAGTAAACAGGGGGCAACTAATGAAAAACTGTTTTTT. The full variable domain, with the rest looked up from reference TRBV28 and TRBJ1-4, is DVKVTQSSRYLVKRTGEKVFLECVQDMDHENMFWYRQDPGLGLRLIYFSYDVKMKEKGDIPEGYSVSREKKERFSLILESASTNQTSMYLCASSKQGATNEKLFFGSGTQLSVL.

This chain joins TRBV19 and TRBJ2-7; 10 bases are shared with TRBD2. Germline V CDR1 and CDR2: LNHDA, SQIVND (reference sequence). CDR3 length equals 14 residues. The V and J ends lost 5 bases and 2 bases, in that order; junction bases with no gene match: 3. Written as DNA, the CDR3 is TGTGCCAGTAGTCTAGCGGGAGTCACCTACGAGCAGTACTTC. This gives the protein CASSLAGVTYEQYF.

The chain combines TRBV4-3 with TRBJ1-6; 9 bases agree with TRBD1. CDR1 LGHNA and CDR2 YSLEER come from the germline V gene. V shed 1 base, J shed 5 bases, and the junction held 6 bases outside the gene matches. The CDR3 has 17 amino acids. DNA of the CDR3: TGCGCCAGCAGCCAAGGGTCACAGGGGGCTCATAATTCACCCCTCCACTTT. This encodes CASSQGSQGAHNSPLHF.

The chain has TRBV19 and TRBJ2-1, with 7 bases matching TRBD2. With 6 bases clipped from V and 16 bases from J, the junction kept 15 bases outside the gene matches. This CDR3 has 13 amino acids. Looked up from germline, CDR1 is LNHDA and CDR2 is SQIVND (reference sequence). CDR3 sequence: CASRVTEAGWEFF. In DNA form, the CDR3 reads TGTGCCAGTAGGGTGACTGAAGCGGGATGGGAATTCTTC.

V gene TRBV4-3 combines with J gene TRBJ1-5; D unclear. Trimming took off 4 bases at V and 3 bases at J, with 13 bases between the two ends. The CDR3 is 15 amino acids. Germline loops: CDR1 LGHNA, CDR2 YSLEER. The CDR3 bases are TGCGCCAGCAGCCCAGTTGCCGGCTTCAATCAGCCCCAGCATTTT. This sequence encodes CASSPVAGFNQPQHF.

The CDR3 loop reads CASNGDRAMTEAFF. CDR3 sequence (DNA): TGCGCCAGCAACGGGGACAGGGCGATGACTGAAGCTTTCTTT. The rearrangement links TRBV4-1 to TRBJ1-1, with TRBD1 identical over 9 bases. This CDR3 has 14 amino acids. With 7 bases clipped from V and 5 bases from J, the junction kept 8 bases outside the gene matches. CDR1 is MGHRA and CDR2 is YSYEKL in the germline V gene.

This chain links TRBV13 with TRBJ2-7; D call uncertain. Germline CDR1 reads PRHDT; CDR2 reads FYEKMQ (reference sequence). The CDR3 contains 13 residues. Trimming removed 4 bases at V and 2 bases at J, with 9 bases between. CDR3 amino acids: CASSSTYAYEQYF. CDR3 coding DNA: TGTGCCAGCAGCTCAACTTATGCCTACGAGCAGTACTTC.

The V call is TRBV7-8, the J call TRBJ2-1; 7 nucleotides align to TRBD1. The ends lost 2 bases at V and 6 bases at J; junction bases unmatched: 10. The CDR3 consists of 16 residues. Germline lookup yields CDR1 SGHVS and CDR2 FQNEAQ. In DNA form, the CDR3 reads TGTGCCAGCAGCTTACTAGGGGGCGGCAATTCCAATGAGCAGTTCTTC. Protein: CASSLLGGGNSNEQFF.

J is TRBJ2-2 and V is TRBV19; D could derive from TRBD1 or TRBD2 (5 bases each). Trimming removed 3 bases from V and 5 bases from J, with 13 bases in between. Germline V gene data show CDR1 as LNHDA and CDR2 as SQIVND (reference sequence). The CDR3 extends over 15 amino acids. The CDR3, as DNA: TGTGCCAGTAGTATGGGTAGGGGCGGGACCGGGGAGCTGTTTTTT. It yields the protein CASSMGRGGTGELFF.

This clone was found once. The chain has TRBV5-1 and TRBJ1-4; 7 nucleotides match TRBD1. The CDR3 spans 18 residues. Germline values: CDR1 SGHRS, CDR2 YFSETQ. J was trimmed by 0 bases and V by 0 bases; bases with no gene match: 8. In DNA, the CDR3 is TGCGCCAGCAGCTTGGCCGGGACAGCCCTTGCAACTAATGAAAAACTGTTTTTT. It yields the protein CASSLAGTALATNEKLFF.

This chain uses TRBV28 with TRBJ1-6; no clear D gene. Trimming removed 2 bases from V and 0 bases from J, with 11 bases in between. The CDR3 is 17 amino acids. In germline, CDR1 is MDHEN, CDR2 SYDVKM. The CDR3 loop reads CASSLIEPSSYNSPLHF. CDR3 bases: TGTGCCAGCAGTTTAATCGAACCGAGCTCCTATAATTCACCCCTCCACTTT.

The chain carries TRBV18 and TRBJ1-3; 10 bases line up with TRBD1. Germline CDR1 KGHSH, CDR2 LQKENI. V gave up 3 bases and J gave up 2 bases; unmatched junction bases: 1. This CDR3 spans 15 amino acids. The DNA for the CDR3 is TGTGCCAGCTCACCCGGGACAGGGGCTGGAAACACCATATATTTT. It encodes CASSPGTGAGNTIYF. The full variable domain, rest sourced from reference TRBV18 and TRBJ1-3, is NAGVMQNPRHLVRRRGQEARLRCSPMKGHSHVYWYRQLPEEGLKFMVYLQKENIIDESGMPKERFSAEFPKEGPSILRIQQVVRGDSAAYFCASSPGTGAGNTIYFGEGSWLTVV.

The gene calls are TRBV14 and TRBJ2-7, with unresolved D. Germline CDR1 is SGHDN and CDR2 is FVKESK. V was clipped by 3 bases and J by 4 bases, with 4 bases between them. CDR3 size: 11 residues. In DNA form, the CDR3 reads TGTGCCAGCAGCCAGGGATACGAGCAGTACTTC. This gives the protein CASSQGYEQYF.